The rows below give T cell receptor beta chains drawn from one sample of a study of T cell repertoires in cytomegalovirus infection. Each CDR3 protein is one row after TCRdb ran MiXCR on the reads. The data contain hundreds of thousands of distinct CDR3 sequences, about 40% of them singletons. The specimen was PBMCs. These TCRs come from a human donor in good health (CMV status not recorded). Some clones in this sample may be carry-over from other donors' samples. The CDR3 runs from the conserved cysteine through the conserved F or W. A D gene is named only where the DNA matches it firmly. The size of a clone is reported for some rows only, either as once, few or many, or as a class for expanded clones.

len: 13; abundance: -; d_gene: -; j_gene: TRBJ1-2; v_gene: TRBV29-1; CDR3nt: TGCAGCGTTGATGTACAGAGTTTCTATGGCTACACCTTC; CDR3aa: CSVDVQSFYGYTF
len: 14; abundance: -; d_gene: -; j_gene: TRBJ2-7; v_gene: TRBV19; CDR3nt: TGTGCCAGTAGTATCACAACGGCCAGCTACGAGCAGTACTTC; CDR3aa: CASSITTASYEQYF
len: 16; abundance: many; d_gene: -; j_gene: TRBJ2-2; v_gene: TRBV10-3; CDR3nt: TGTGCCATCAGGAGTTCGAGGACGGAGAACACCGGGGAGCTGTTTTTT; CDR3aa: CAIRSSRTENTGELFF
len: 12; abundance: -; d_gene: -; j_gene: TRBJ1-1; v_gene: TRBV7-2; CDR3nt: TGTGCCATCAGCTTACCCCATACAGAAGCTTGCTTT; CDR3aa: CAISLPHTEACF
len: 15; abundance: -; d_gene: -; j_gene: TRBJ2-5; v_gene: TRBV5-6; CDR3nt: TGTGCCAGCAGCTTAAGGGGGGGAGGTCTGGAGACCCAGTACTTC; CDR3aa: CASSLRGGGLETQYF
len: 16; abundance: -; d_gene: TRBD1; j_gene: TRBJ1-6; v_gene: TRBV4-1; CDR3nt: TGCGCCAGCAGCCAAGAAACAGGACAGGGGAATTCACCCCTCCACTTT; CDR3aa: CASSQETGQGNSPLHF
len: 16; abundance: many; d_gene: TRBD2; j_gene: TRBJ2-7; v_gene: TRBV7-6; CDR3nt: TGTGCCAGCAGCTCACCCGTAGCGGGCCGCTCCTACGAGCAGTACTTC; CDR3aa: CASSSPVAGRSYEQYF
len: 16; abundance: many; d_gene: TRBD1; j_gene: TRBJ2-1; v_gene: TRBV5-6; CDR3nt: TGTGCCAGCAGCGACAACGGGCAGGGGGTTACCAATGAGCAGTTCTTC; CDR3aa: CASSDNGQGVTNEQFF
len: 13; abundance: -; d_gene: -; j_gene: TRBJ1-5; v_gene: TRBV4-1; CDR3nt: TGCGCCAGCAGCCACCCCCCCCATCAGCCCCAGCATTTT; CDR3aa: CASSHPPHQPQHF
len: 15; abundance: few; d_gene: -; j_gene: TRBJ1-1; v_gene: TRBV15; CDR3nt: TGTGCCACCAGCACGCTAAAGGGGCCGAACACTGAAGCTTTCTTT; CDR3aa: CATSTLKGPNTEAFF
len: 14; abundance: -; d_gene: TRBD2; j_gene: TRBJ2-1; v_gene: TRBV2; CDR3nt: TGTGCCAGCAGTATGTTAGCGGGGGCGGGGGAGCAGTTCTTC; CDR3aa: CASSMLAGAGEQFF
len: 12; abundance: -; d_gene: -; j_gene: TRBJ1-2; v_gene: TRBV20-1; CDR3nt: TGCAGTGCTACCGGGACGGCCTATGGCTACAACTTC; CDR3aa: CSATGTAYGYNF
len: 17; abundance: -; d_gene: -; j_gene: TRBJ2-6; v_gene: TRBV28; CDR3nt: TGTGCCAGCAGTTTACTCAGACTTAGCTCTGGGGCCAACGTCCTGACTTTC; CDR3aa: CASSLLRLSSGANVLTF
len: 17; abundance: -; d_gene: TRBD1; j_gene: TRBJ1-4; v_gene: TRBV7-8; CDR3nt: TGTGCCAGCAGCTTACGGAGGGGGCGAACAACTAATGAAAAACTGTTTTTT; CDR3aa: CASSLRRGRTTNEKLFF
len: 12; abundance: -; d_gene: -; j_gene: TRBJ2-2; v_gene: TRBV29-1; CDR3nt: TGCAGCGCCTCCCGCAGGTCCGGGGAGCTGTTTTTT; CDR3aa: CSASRRSGELFF
len: 14; abundance: -; d_gene: TRBD2; j_gene: TRBJ2-3; v_gene: TRBV10-3; CDR3nt: TGTGCCATCAGTGACGGACTAGCGGGGGCTCCGCAGTATTTT; CDR3aa: CAISDGLAGAPQYF
len: 13; abundance: -; d_gene: -; j_gene: TRBJ2-1; v_gene: TRBV24-1; CDR3nt: TGTGCCACCAGTGATGAAAGTTACAATGAGCAGTTCTTC; CDR3aa: CATSDESYNEQFF
len: 16; abundance: -; d_gene: TRBD2; j_gene: TRBJ2-6; v_gene: TRBV11-3; CDR3nt: TGTGCCAGCAGCTCGGGGGGGGCTTCGGGGGCCAACGTCCTGACTTTC; CDR3aa: CASSSGGASGANVLTF
len: 14; abundance: -; d_gene: -; j_gene: TRBJ1-5; v_gene: TRBV6-8; CDR3nt: TGTGCCAGCAGGAGAGGGGAACTCAATCAGCCCCAGCATTTT; CDR3aa: CASRRGELNQPQHF
len: 14; abundance: many; d_gene: -; j_gene: TRBJ1-5; v_gene: TRBV7-2; CDR3nt: TGTGCCAGCAGCTTACTGCAGGGCAATCAGCCCCAGCATTTT; CDR3aa: CASSLLQGNQPQHF
len: 15; abundance: -; d_gene: -; j_gene: TRBJ2-5; v_gene: TRBV11-2; CDR3nt: TGTGCCAGCAGCTCCGGAGACGGAAGGTGGAAGACCCAGTACTTC; CDR3aa: CASSSGDGRWKTQYF
len: 13; abundance: -; d_gene: -; j_gene: TRBJ1-6; v_gene: TRBV12-3/TRBV12-4; CDR3nt: TGTGCCAGCAGTTTCCAGGGTTTCTCACCCCTCCACTTT; CDR3aa: CASSFQGFSPLHF
len: 16; abundance: -; d_gene: TRBD1; j_gene: TRBJ2-7; v_gene: TRBV10-3; CDR3nt: TGTGCCATCAGTGGCCCCAGACAGGGCCTCTCCTACGAGCAGTACTTC; CDR3aa: CAISGPRQGLSYEQYF
len: 15; abundance: few; d_gene: -; j_gene: TRBJ2-7; v_gene: TRBV6-6; CDR3nt: TGTGCCAGCAGGGACGGACAGCGAATTACCTACGAGCAGTACTTC; CDR3aa: CASRDGQRITYEQYF
len: 15; abundance: many; d_gene: TRBD2; j_gene: TRBJ2-7; v_gene: TRBV7-9; CDR3nt: TGTGCCAGCAGCCTAAATAGCGGGGGCTCCTACGAGCAGTACTTC; CDR3aa: CASSLNSGGSYEQYF
len: 17; abundance: few; d_gene: -; j_gene: TRBJ2-3; v_gene: TRBV7-2; CDR3nt: TGTGCCAGCAGCTTAGACCCGGTGCCGACTCCCACAGATACGCAGTATTTT; CDR3aa: CASSLDPVPTPTDTQYF
len: 15; abundance: many; d_gene: -; j_gene: TRBJ2-3; v_gene: TRBV7-8; CDR3nt: TGTGCCAGCACCCTAGGGGGGAGAAGCACAGATACGCAGTATTTT; CDR3aa: CASTLGGRSTDTQYF
len: 15; abundance: few; d_gene: -; j_gene: TRBJ1-2; v_gene: TRBV28; CDR3nt: TGTGCCAGCAGTTTCGCAGAAACAGGGAGAGGCGGCTACACCTTC; CDR3aa: CASSFAETGRGGYTF
len: 14; abundance: few; d_gene: -; j_gene: TRBJ1-6; v_gene: TRBV28; CDR3nt: TGTGCCAGCAGTTTTTCCGGGGTCGATTCACCCCTCCACTTT; CDR3aa: CASSFSGVDSPLHF
len: 16; abundance: -; d_gene: TRBD1; j_gene: TRBJ1-3; v_gene: TRBV20-1; CDR3nt: TGCAGTGCTAGAGATTATTTAAGCGAGGGGGCCAGCACCATATATTTT; CDR3aa: CSARDYLSEGASTIYF
len: 14; abundance: -; d_gene: TRBD2; j_gene: TRBJ2-1; v_gene: TRBV7-8; CDR3nt: TGTGCCAGCAGCCACGGGGGGGAATACAATGAGCAGTTCTTC; CDR3aa: CASSHGGEYNEQFF
len: 14; abundance: many; d_gene: -; j_gene: TRBJ2-7; v_gene: TRBV7-2; CDR3nt: TGTGCCAGCAGTTTATCCGGCGGTGACTACGAGCAGTACTTC; CDR3aa: CASSLSGGDYEQYF
len: 16; abundance: -; d_gene: -; j_gene: TRBJ1-6; v_gene: TRBV7-2; CDR3nt: TGTGCCAGCAGCTCCAGCGGACGGAGCTATAATTCACCCCTCCACTTT; CDR3aa: CASSSSGRSYNSPLHF
len: 14; abundance: many; d_gene: TRBD1; j_gene: TRBJ1-5; v_gene: TRBV28; CDR3nt: TGTGCCAGCAGTTGGGACAGGGGCAATCAGCCCCAGCATTTT; CDR3aa: CASSWDRGNQPQHF
len: 15; abundance: -; d_gene: -; j_gene: TRBJ2-2; v_gene: TRBV25-1; CDR3nt: TGTGCCAGCAGTGGTTTCCAGGGACGGACCGGGGAGCTGTTTTTT; CDR3aa: CASSGFQGRTGELFF
len: 13; abundance: -; d_gene: -; j_gene: TRBJ2-6; v_gene: TRBV19; CDR3nt: TGTGCCAGTTTTGAATCTGGGGCCAACGTCCTGACTTTC; CDR3aa: CASFESGANVLTF
len: 14; abundance: many; d_gene: -; j_gene: TRBJ1-1; v_gene: TRBV7-2; CDR3nt: TGTGCCAGCAGCTTCCAGGACACAAACACTGAAGCTTTCTTT; CDR3aa: CASSFQDTNTEAFF
len: 16; abundance: -; d_gene: -; j_gene: TRBJ1-5; v_gene: TRBV6-2/TRBV6-3; CDR3nt: TGTGCCAGCAGATACCGTCCTAGGGGGTCAGAACAGCCCCAGCATTTT; CDR3aa: CASRYRPRGSEQPQHF
len: 16; abundance: -; d_gene: TRBD2; j_gene: TRBJ2-3; v_gene: TRBV9; CDR3nt: TGTGCCAGCAGCCCCCGCCCGAGCGGGGGGGTGGGTACGCAGTATTTT; CDR3aa: CASSPRPSGGVGTQYF
len: 13; abundance: once; d_gene: -; j_gene: TRBJ2-1; v_gene: TRBV29-1; CDR3nt: TGCAGCCTGAGGGGGGGCCACCACAATGAGCAGTTCTTC; CDR3aa: CSLRGGHHNEQFF